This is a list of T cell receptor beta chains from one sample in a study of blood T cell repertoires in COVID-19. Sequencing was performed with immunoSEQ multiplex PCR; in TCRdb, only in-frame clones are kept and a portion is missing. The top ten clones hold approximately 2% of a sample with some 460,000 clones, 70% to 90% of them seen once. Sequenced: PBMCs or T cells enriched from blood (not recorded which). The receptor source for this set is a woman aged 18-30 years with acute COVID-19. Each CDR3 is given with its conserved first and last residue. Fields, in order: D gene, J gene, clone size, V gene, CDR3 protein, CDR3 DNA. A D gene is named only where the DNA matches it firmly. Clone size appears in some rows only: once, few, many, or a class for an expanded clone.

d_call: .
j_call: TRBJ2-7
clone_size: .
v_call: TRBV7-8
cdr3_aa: CASAETGFTYEQYF
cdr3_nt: TGTGCCAGCGCGGAGACAGGTTTCACCTACGAGCAGTACTTC

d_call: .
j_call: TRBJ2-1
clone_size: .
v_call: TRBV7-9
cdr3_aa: CASSSDMQVYNEQFF
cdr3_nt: TGTGCCAGCAGCTCAGACATGCAGGTCTACAATGAGCAGTTCTTC

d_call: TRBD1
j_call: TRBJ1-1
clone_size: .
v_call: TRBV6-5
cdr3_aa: CASGTGGFEAFF
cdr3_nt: TGTGCCAGTGGGACAGGGGGCTTTGAAGCTTTCTTT

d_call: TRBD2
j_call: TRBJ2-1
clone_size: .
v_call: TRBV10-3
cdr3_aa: CAIRGGTDNEQFF
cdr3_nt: TGTGCCATCCGGGGGGGCACGGACAATGAGCAGTTCTTC

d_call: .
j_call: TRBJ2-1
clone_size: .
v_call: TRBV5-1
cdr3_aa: CASSFASNEQFF
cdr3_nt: TGCGCCAGCAGCTTCGCTAGCAATGAGCAGTTCTTC

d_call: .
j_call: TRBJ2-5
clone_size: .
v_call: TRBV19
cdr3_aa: CASSSTTGGRETQYF
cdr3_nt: TGTGCCAGTAGTAGCACAACCGGCGGTCGGGAGACCCAGTACTTC

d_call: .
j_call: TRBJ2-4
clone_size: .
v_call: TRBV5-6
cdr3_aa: CASSYRQGFHVGQSGDPVF
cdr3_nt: TGTGCCAGCAGCTACCGACAGGGTTTTCACGTCGGGCAATCGGGGGACCCTGTCTTC

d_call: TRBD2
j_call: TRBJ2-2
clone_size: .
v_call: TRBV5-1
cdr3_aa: CASSLLAGAGELFF
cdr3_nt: TGCGCCAGCAGCTTGCTCGCGGGAGCGGGGGAGCTGTTTTTT

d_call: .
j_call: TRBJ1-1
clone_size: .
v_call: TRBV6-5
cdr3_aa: CASSYVTGTIFGLTFF
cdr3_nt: TGTGCCAGCAGTTACGTCACGGGGACTATTTTTGGTTTGACTTTCTTT

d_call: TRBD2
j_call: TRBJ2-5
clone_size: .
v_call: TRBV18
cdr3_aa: CASSFDGGYQETQYF
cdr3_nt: TGTGCCAGCTCATTCGACGGGGGGTACCAAGAGACCCAGTACTTC

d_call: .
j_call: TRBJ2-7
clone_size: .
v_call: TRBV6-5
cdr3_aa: CASSYSASYSYEQYF
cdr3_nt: TGTGCCAGCAGTTATAGCGCGTCCTATTCCTACGAGCAGTACTTC

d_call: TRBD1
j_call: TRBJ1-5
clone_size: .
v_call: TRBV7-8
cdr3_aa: CASSLEVGQGGYRSNQPQHF
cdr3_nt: TGTGCCAGCAGCTTAGAGGTTGGACAGGGTGGGTATAGGAGCAATCAGCCCCAGCATTTT

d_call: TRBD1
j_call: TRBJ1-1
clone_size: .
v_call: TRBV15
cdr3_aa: CATSAGGWTEAFF
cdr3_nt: TGTGCCACCAGCGCAGGGGGCTGGACTGAAGCTTTCTTT

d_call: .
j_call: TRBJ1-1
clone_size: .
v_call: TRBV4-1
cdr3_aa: CASSLKSLETEAFF
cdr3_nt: TGCGCCAGCAGCCTAAAATCATTGGAGACTGAAGCTTTCTTT

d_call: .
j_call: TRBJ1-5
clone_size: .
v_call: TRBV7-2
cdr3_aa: CASSLDYQPQHF
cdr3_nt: TGTGCCAGCAGCTTAGACTATCAGCCCCAGCATTTT

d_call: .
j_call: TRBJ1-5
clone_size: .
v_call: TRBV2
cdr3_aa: CASSEEGGRSNQPQHF
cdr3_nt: TGTGCCAGCAGTGAAGAAGGAGGGAGGAGCAATCAGCCCCAGCATTTT

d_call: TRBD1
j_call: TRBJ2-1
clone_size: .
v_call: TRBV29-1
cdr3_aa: CSVRRQGELDEQFF
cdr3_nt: TGCAGCGTTAGAAGACAGGGGGAATTGGATGAGCAGTTCTTC

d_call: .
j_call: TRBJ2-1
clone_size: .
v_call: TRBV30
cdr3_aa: CACALAMNEQFF
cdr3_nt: TGTGCCTGCGCCTTGGCCATGAATGAGCAGTTCTTC

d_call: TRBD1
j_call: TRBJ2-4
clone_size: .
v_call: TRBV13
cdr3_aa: CASSSPTGPKNIQYF
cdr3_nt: TGTGCCAGCAGCTCTCCGACAGGGCCCAAAAACATTCAGTACTTC

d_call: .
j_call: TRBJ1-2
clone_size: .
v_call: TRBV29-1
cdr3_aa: CSVLAGGTYTF
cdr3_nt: TGCAGCGTTTTAGCGGGGGGGACCTACACCTTC

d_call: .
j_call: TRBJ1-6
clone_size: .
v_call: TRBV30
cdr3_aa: CAWELSYNSPLHF
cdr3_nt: TGTGCCTGGGAACTGAGCTATAATTCACCCCTCCACTTT

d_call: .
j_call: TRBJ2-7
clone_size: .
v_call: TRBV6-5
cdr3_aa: CASSHRVGEQYF
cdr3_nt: TGTGCCAGCAGCCACAGGGTAGGAGAGCAGTACTTC

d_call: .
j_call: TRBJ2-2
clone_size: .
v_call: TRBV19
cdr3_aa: CASISAGELFF
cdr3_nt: TGTGCCAGTATTAGCGCCGGGGAGCTGTTTTTT

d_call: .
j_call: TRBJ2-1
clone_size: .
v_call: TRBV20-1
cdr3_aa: CSAAPNEQFF
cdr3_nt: TGCAGTGCGGCTCCAAATGAGCAGTTCTTC

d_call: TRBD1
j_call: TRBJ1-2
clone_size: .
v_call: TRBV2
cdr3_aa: CASRVGQGSNYGYTF
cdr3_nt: TGTGCCAGCAGGGTGGGACAGGGATCGAACTATGGCTACACCTTC

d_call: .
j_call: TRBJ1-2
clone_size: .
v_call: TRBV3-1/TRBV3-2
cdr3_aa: CASSQVSSYGYTF
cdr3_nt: TGTGCCAGCAGCCAAGTTTCCAGCTATGGCTACACCTTC

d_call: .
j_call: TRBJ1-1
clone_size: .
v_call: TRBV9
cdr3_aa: CASSVVGSGAEAFF
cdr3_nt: TGTGCCAGCAGCGTAGTAGGCTCGGGGGCTGAAGCTTTCTTT

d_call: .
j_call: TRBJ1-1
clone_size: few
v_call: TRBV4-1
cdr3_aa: CASSQGGPWSEAFF
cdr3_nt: TGCGCCAGCAGCCAAGGGGGGCCCTGGAGTGAAGCTTTCTTT

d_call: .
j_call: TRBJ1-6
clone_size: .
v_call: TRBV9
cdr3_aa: CASSDRDILHSPLHF
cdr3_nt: TGTGCCAGCAGCGACCGGGACATCTTGCATTCACCCCTCCACTTT

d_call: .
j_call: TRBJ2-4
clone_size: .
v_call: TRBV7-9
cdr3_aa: CASSSTEANIQYF
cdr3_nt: TGTGCCAGCAGCTCCACGGAGGCTAACATTCAGTACTTC

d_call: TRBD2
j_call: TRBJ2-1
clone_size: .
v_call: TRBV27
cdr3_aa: CASSSFPTSGGLNEQFF
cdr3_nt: TGTGCCAGCAGTTCTTTTCCGACTAGCGGGGGGCTCAATGAGCAGTTCTTC

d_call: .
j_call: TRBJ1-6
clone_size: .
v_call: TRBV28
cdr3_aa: CASSSITGDNSPLHF
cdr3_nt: TGTGCCAGCAGTTCGATAACAGGAGATAATTCACCCCTCCACTTT

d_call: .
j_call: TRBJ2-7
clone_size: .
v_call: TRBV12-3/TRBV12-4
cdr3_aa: CASTHGLSSEQYF
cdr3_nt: TGTGCCAGCACTCACGGACTCTCCAGCGAGCAGTACTTC

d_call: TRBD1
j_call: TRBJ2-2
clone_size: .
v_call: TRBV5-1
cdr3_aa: CASSSGGLNTGELFF
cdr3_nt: TGCGCCAGCAGCTCAGGGGGTCTGAACACCGGGGAGCTGTTTTTT

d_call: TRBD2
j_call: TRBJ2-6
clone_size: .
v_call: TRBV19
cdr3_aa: CASAGGSGANVLTF
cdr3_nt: TGTGCCAGTGCCGGGGGGTCTGGGGCCAACGTCCTGACTTTC

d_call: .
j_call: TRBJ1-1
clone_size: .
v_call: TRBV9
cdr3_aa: CASSAGTTLGGTEAFF
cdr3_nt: TGTGCCAGCAGCGCCGGGACTACCCTGGGGGGCACTGAAGCTTTCTTT

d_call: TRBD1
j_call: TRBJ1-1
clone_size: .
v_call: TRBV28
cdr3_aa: CASSSTRQGNF
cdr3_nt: TGTGCCAGCAGTTCCACTAGACAGGGCAACTTT

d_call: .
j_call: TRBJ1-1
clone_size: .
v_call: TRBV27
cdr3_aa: CASSLIFSSVANTEAFF
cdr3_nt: TGTGCCAGCAGTTTAATCTTCAGTTCGGTAGCGAACACTGAAGCTTTCTTT

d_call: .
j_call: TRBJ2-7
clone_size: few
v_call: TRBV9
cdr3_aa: CASSVIPSGEQYF
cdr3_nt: TGTGCCAGCAGCGTAATCCCTTCGGGGGAGCAGTACTTC

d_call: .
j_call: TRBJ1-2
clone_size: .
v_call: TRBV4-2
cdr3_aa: CASSPDRNLIANYGYTF
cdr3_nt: TGTGCCAGCAGCCCTGACAGAAACCTAATAGCTAACTATGGCTACACCTTC

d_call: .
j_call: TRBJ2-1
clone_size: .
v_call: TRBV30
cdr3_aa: CAWAGAATYNEQFF
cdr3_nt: TGTGCCTGGGCTGGAGCGGCCACCTACAATGAGCAGTTCTTC

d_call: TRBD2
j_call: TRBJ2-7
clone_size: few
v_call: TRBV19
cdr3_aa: CASSRTSGPYEQYF
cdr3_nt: TGTGCCAGTAGTAGGACTAGCGGGCCGTACGAGCAGTACTTC

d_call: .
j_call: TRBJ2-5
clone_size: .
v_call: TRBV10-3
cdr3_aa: CAIKIQGSYGETQYF
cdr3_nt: TGTGCCATCAAGATACAGGGAAGTTATGGGGAGACCCAGTACTTC

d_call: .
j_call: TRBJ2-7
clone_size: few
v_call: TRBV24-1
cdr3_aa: CALNGETGFCSYEQYF
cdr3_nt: TGTGCCCTAAATGGAGAGACAGGCTTTTGCTCCTACGAGCAGTACTTC

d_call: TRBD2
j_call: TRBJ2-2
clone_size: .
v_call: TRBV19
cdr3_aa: CASSPWTSGANTGELFF
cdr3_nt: TGTGCCAGTAGTCCCTGGACTAGCGGCGCGAACACCGGGGAGCTGTTTTTT

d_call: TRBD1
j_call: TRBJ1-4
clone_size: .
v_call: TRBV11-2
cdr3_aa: CASSFSDRAPNEKLFF
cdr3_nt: TGTGCCAGCAGCTTTTCTGACAGGGCTCCAAATGAAAAACTGTTTTTT

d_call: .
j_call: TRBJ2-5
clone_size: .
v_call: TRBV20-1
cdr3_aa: CSASPPGDLETQYF
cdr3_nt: TGCAGTGCTAGTCCCCCGGGAGATCTAGAGACCCAGTACTTC

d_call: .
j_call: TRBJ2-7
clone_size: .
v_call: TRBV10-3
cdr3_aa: CAISESNVGSLGRGQYF
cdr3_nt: TGTGCCATCAGTGAGTCGAACGTGGGCTCACTCGGCCGGGGGCAGTACTTC

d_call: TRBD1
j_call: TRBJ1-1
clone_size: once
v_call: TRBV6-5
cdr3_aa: CASSPTGYTEAFF
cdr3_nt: TGTGCCAGCAGTCCGACAGGGTACACTGAAGCTTTCTTT

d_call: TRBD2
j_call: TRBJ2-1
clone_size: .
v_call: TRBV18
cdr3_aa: CASSGAGGIYNEQFF
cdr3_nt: TGTGCCAGCTCAGGTGCGGGAGGGATTTACAATGAGCAGTTCTTC

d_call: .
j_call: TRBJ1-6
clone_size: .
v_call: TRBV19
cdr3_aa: CASSPTENSPLHF
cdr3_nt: TGTGCCAGTAGTCCCACAGAAAATTCACCCCTCCACTTT

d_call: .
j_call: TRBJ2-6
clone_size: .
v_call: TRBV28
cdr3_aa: CASSLSRSGANVLTF
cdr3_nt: TGTGCCAGCAGTTTGTCCCGCTCTGGGGCCAACGTCCTGACTTTC